The 24 T cell receptor beta chains reported below all come from one sample, sequenced in a study of cytomegalovirus exposure and HLA in healthy donors. Primers: 60 Vbeta forward and 13 Jbeta reverse. The method was immunoSEQ multiplex PCR; TCRdb's version includes in-frame clones alone and lacks a portion of them. The sample yields about 180,000 clones, under 80% seen once. The sample consisted of PBMCs. The receptors here all came from a human donor in good health.

This clone appeared once. This sequence joins TRBV15 and TRBJ2-5; 11 positions match TRBD2. The germline V gene has CDR1 LNHNV and CDR2 YYDKDF (reference sequence). The trim removed 5 bases at V and 5 bases at J, leaving 4 bases unmatched. The CDR3 runs 14 residues. The CDR3 coding sequence is TGTGCCACCAGCTTAGCGGGGGGGCGGGAGACCCAGTACTTC. The encoded protein is CATSLAGGRETQYF.

J is TRBJ1-1 and V is TRBV9; D gene uncertain. V lost 0 bases and J 7 bases, leaving 10 bases between the germline ends. Per the germline V gene, CDR1 is SGDLS and CDR2 is YYNGEE. This CDR3 spans 13 amino acids. DNA for the CDR3: TGTGCCAGCAGCGTAGGGGTGGGGAGTGAAGCTTTCTTT. This codes for CASSVGVGSEAFF.

The V gene is TRBV6-6, the J gene TRBJ1-2, with D perhaps matching TRBD1 (6 bases). Germline values: CDR1 MNHNY, CDR2 SVGAGI (reference sequence). The length of the CDR3 is 13 residues. V lost 6 bases and J 8 bases, leaving 16 bases between the germline ends. CDR3 bases: TGTGCCAGCAGCCTTGGACAGCCTAAAGGCTACACCTTC. It specifies CASSLGQPKGYTF.

V usage is TRBV10-3 and J usage is TRBJ1-5; TRBD1 matches 7 bases. V dropped 10 bases and J dropped 0; count of bases not matched to a gene: 15. Germline CDR1 ENHRY, CDR2 SYGVKD. The CDR3 loop spans 17 amino acids. In DNA, the CDR3 is TGTGCCAGTGGGACAGCAACTCAGTTCGGTAGCAATCAGCCCCAGCATTTT. The encoded protein is CASGTATQFGSNQPQHF.

The V call is TRBV29-1, the J call TRBJ1-4; 8 bases line up with TRBD1. The CDR3 is 13 residues long. V shed 6 bases, J shed 3 bases, and the junction held 3 bases outside the gene matches. Per germline, CDR1 SQVTM and CDR2 ANQGSEA. The CDR3 DNA sequence: TGCAGCGTGGGACAGGCAGCTAATGAAAAACTGTTTTTT. It encodes CSVGQAANEKLFF.

This clone occurred once. The rearrangement links TRBV9 to TRBJ1-3; D is perhaps TRBD1 (6 bases). V shed 3 bases and J shed 4 bases, with 11 bases lying between them. Germline loops: CDR1 SGDLS, CDR2 YYNGEE. The CDR3 is 14 amino acids. CDR3: CASSGTGSGNTIYF. Written as DNA, the CDR3 is TGTGCCAGCAGCGGAACAGGGTCGGGAAACACCATATATTTT. The full variable domain, in which reference TRBV9 and TRBJ1-3 provide the parts outside the CDR3, is DSGVTQTPKHLITATGQRVTLRCSPRSGDLSVYWYQQSLDQGLQFLIQYYNGEERAKGNILERFSAQQFPDLHSELNLSSLELGDSALYFCASSGTGSGNTIYFGEGSWLTVV.

The chain couples TRBV4-2 to TRBJ1-2; 9 bases map to TRBD1. Germline V gives CDR1 LGHNA, CDR2 YNFKEQ. With 4 bases clipped from V and 4 bases from J, the junction kept 7 bases outside the gene matches. This CDR3 region has 15 residues. The CDR3 sequence: CASSRPGQGGYGYTF. CDR3 nucleotides: TGTGCCAGCAGCCGACCGGGACAGGGAGGCTATGGCTACACCTTC.

The V call is TRBV4-2, the J call TRBJ1-1; 8 bases map to TRBD1. V lost 1 base and J lost 1; bases outside the gene matches: 5. The CDR3 has 16 residues. Germline loops: CDR1 LGHNA, CDR2 YNFKEQ. The CDR3 reads CASSQAGGYTNTEAFF. The CDR3 DNA is TGTGCCAGCAGCCAAGCAGGGGGCTACACGAACACTGAAGCTTTCTTT.

J is TRBJ2-7 and V is TRBV7-8, with D possibly matching TRBD1 (6 bases). Trimming stripped 11 bases from V and 0 bases from J, with 17 bases between. CDR3 length: 14 residues. In germline, CDR1 is SGHVS, CDR2 FQNEAQ. Written as DNA, the CDR3 is TGTGCCTCGGGGCCGGGACATAACTCCTACGAGCAGTACTTC. Translated, it gives CASGPGHNSYEQYF.

This chain links TRBV15 with TRBJ1-6; D is possibly TRBD1 (6 bases). Germline assignment: CDR1 LNHNV and CDR2 YYDKDF (reference sequence). The CDR3 has 16 amino acids. V was shortened by 8 bases and J by 0 bases, with 14 bases between the two germline ends. CDR3 protein: CATDRWVSSYNSPLHF. CDR3 coding DNA: TGTGCCACCGACAGGTGGGTAAGCTCCTATAATTCACCCCTCCACTTT.

The V and J genes are TRBV6-8 and TRBJ2-2; 7 positions match TRBD2. J was trimmed by 1 base and V by 5 bases; bases with no gene match: 7. Germline V CDR1 and CDR2: MNHGY, SAAAGT. This CDR3 spans 16 amino acids. The CDR3 DNA is TGTGCCAGCAGTCTCGTCCGGGGGGAGAACACCGGGGAGCTGTTTTTT. It codes for CASSLVRGENTGELFF.

The CDR3, as DNA: TGTGCCAGCAGCTTACGACAGTACGAGCAGTACTTC. Amino acids: CASSLRQYEQYF. The J gene is TRBJ2-7, the V gene TRBV13; D possibly corresponds to TRBD1 (5 bases). Trimming removed 2 bases from V and 4 bases from J, with 6 bases in between. The CDR3 covers 12 residues. Germline V lookup: CDR1 PRHDT, CDR2 FYEKMQ (reference sequence).

V usage is TRBV7-3 and J usage is TRBJ2-7; 8 nucleotides align to TRBD2. Trimming removed 4 bases from V and 3 bases from J; junction bases left unmatched: 5. Germline-derived CDR1 and CDR2 are SGHTA and FQGTGA. This CDR3 comprises 14 residues. CDR3 region: CASSSSGTSYEQYF. Written as DNA, the CDR3 is TGTGCCAGCAGCTCCTCCGGGACTAGCTACGAGCAGTACTTC. The entire variable domain, with the rest obtained from reference TRBV7-3 and TRBJ2-7, is as follows: GAGVSQTPSNKVTEKGKYVELRCDPISGHTALYWYRQSLGQGPEFLIYFQGTGAADDSGLPNDRFFAVRPEGSVSTLKIQRTERGDSAVYLCASSSSGTSYEQYFGPGTRLTVT.

V is TRBV11-2 and J is TRBJ2-5, with 7 bases identical to TRBD2. Per germline, CDR1 SGHAT and CDR2 FQNNGV. J lost 4 bases, V lost 2 bases, and 7 bases had no gene match. This CDR3 comprises 15 residues. CDR3 in amino acids: CASSLMSGGGETQYF. The CDR3 DNA sequence: TGTGCCAGCAGCTTAATGTCGGGGGGAGGAGAGACCCAGTACTTC.

The chain uses TRBV29-1 and TRBJ1-1, with 9 bases identical to TRBD1. CDR1 and CDR2 from the germline V gene are SQVTM and ANQGSEA. The CDR3 runs to 13 residues. J lost 3 bases, V lost 7 bases, and 6 bases had no gene match. CDR3 in amino acids: CSAQQGADTEAFF. The CDR3 DNA follows: TGCAGCGCCCAACAGGGGGCCGACACTGAAGCTTTCTTT.

On this clone itself: A read error may account for a junction end that differs from germline. V and J are TRBV4-3 and TRBJ2-3, with 10 bases matching TRBD1. Germline CDR1 and CDR2: LGHNA and YSLEER. This CDR3 region has 16 residues. The CDR3 sequence: CASSQVGTGGTDTQYF. DNA for the CDR3: TGCGCCAGCAGTCAAGTCGGGACAGGGGGCACAGATACGCAGTATTTT.

V and J are TRBV27 and TRBJ2-7, with 11 bases identical to TRBD1. The ends lost 2 bases at V and 7 bases at J; junction bases unmatched: 4. The CDR3 has 14 residues. CDR1 MNHEY and CDR2 SMNVEV come from the germline V gene (reference sequence). The DNA for the CDR3 is TGTGCCAGCAGTTTAGGACAGGGGGCGAGGGAGCAGTACTTC. Translating it yields CASSLGQGAREQYF.

This clone was seen a few times. The chain uses TRBV27 and TRBJ2-2, with 11 bases fitting TRBD1. Germline trimming cut 2 bases from V and 5 bases from J; bases unmatched to any gene: 7. Germline CDR1 MNHEY, CDR2 SMNVEV (reference sequence). The CDR3 covers 17 residues. DNA of the CDR3: TGTGCCAGCAGTTTAATAGGACAGGGGGCACTGACCGGGGAGCTGTTTTTT. Translated, it gives CASSLIGQGALTGELFF.

The chain carries TRBV28 and TRBJ2-3; TRBD2 agrees at 11 bases. CDR3 length: 15 amino acids. Trimming removed 2 bases from V and 8 bases from J; junction bases left unmatched: 6. Germline V gene sequence: CDR1 MDHEN, CDR2 SYDVKM. The chain's CDR3 is CASSLGGLAEITQYF. The CDR3 DNA is TGTGCCAGCAGTTTAGGGGGACTAGCGGAGATTACGCAGTATTTT.

This chain links TRBV2 with TRBJ2-1; 14 bases line up with TRBD2. The V segment lost 8 bases and the J segment 3 bases; nucleotides outside the gene matches: 6. The CDR3 length is 16 residues. Germline V gives CDR1 SNHLY, CDR2 FYNNEI. The CDR3 region has the DNA TGTGCCAGCGGGACTAGCGGGGGCTTTAGCTACAATGAGCAGTTCTTC. As protein: CASGTSGGFSYNEQFF. Based on the CDR3 plus reference TRBV2 and TRBJ2-1, the full variable domain is EPEVTQTPSHQVTQMGQEVILRCVPISNHLYFYWYRQILGQKVEFLVSFYNNEISEKSEIFDDQFSVERPDGSNFTLKIRSTKLEDSAMYFCASGTSGGFSYNEQFFGPGTRLTVL.

The chain employs TRBV6-5 and TRBJ1-4; tentatively, D is TRBD1 (5 bases). Germline V gene data show CDR1 as MNHEY and CDR2 as SVGAGI. Trimming cost V 6 bases and J 2 bases, with 10 bases left between them. There are 14 residues in the CDR3. CDR3 coding DNA: TGTGCCAGCAGCCCAGGGTTGACTAATGAAAAACTGTTTTTT. Amino acids: CASSPGLTNEKLFF.

The CDR3 DNA follows: TGTGCCAGCAGCTTACCCATCGCTATGTCCCGAGGCAATGAGCAGTTCTTC. It specifies CASSLPIAMSRGNEQFF. The chain is built from TRBV11-2 and TRBJ2-1; D is unclear. The CDR3 spans 17 residues. Germline V gene sequence: CDR1 SGHAT, CDR2 FQNNGV. V was cut by 2 bases and J by 6 bases, with 20 bases left in between.

The chain is built from TRBV7-2 and TRBJ2-5; D perhaps matches TRBD1 (6 bases). This CDR3 is built from 14 residues. V lost 7 bases, J lost 7 bases, and 19 bases lay in between. Germline lookup yields CDR1 SGHTA and CDR2 FQGNSA. This CDR3 reads CASTPDRSLGTQYF. CDR3 sequence (DNA): TGTGCCAGCACCCCTGACAGGAGCCTCGGGACCCAGTACTTC. Based on the CDR3 plus reference TRBV7-2 and TRBJ2-5, the full variable domain is GAGVSQSPSNKVTEKGKDVELRCDPISGHTALYWYRQSLGQGLEFLIYFQGNSAPDKSGLPSDRFSAERTGGSVSTLTIQRTQQEDSAVYLCASTPDRSLGTQYFGPGTRLLVL.

The chain joins TRBV7-3 to TRBJ1-2; D gene unclear. Germline V gene lookup returns CDR1 SGHTA and CDR2 FQGTGA. Trimming removed 2 bases from V and 8 bases from J, with 21 bases in between. This CDR3 has 16 residues. The CDR3 spells CASSLSPEVRFTGYTF. Here the CDR3 DNA reads TGTGCCAGCAGCTTATCACCAGAAGTGCGGTTTACGGGCTACACCTTC.